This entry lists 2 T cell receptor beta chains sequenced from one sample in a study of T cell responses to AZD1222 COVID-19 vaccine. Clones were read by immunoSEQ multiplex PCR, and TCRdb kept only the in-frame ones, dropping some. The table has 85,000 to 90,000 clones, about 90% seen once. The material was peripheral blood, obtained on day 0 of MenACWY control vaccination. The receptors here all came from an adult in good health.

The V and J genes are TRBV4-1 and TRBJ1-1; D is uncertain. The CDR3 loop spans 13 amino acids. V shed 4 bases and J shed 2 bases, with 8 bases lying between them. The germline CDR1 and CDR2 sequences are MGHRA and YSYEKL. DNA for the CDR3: TGCGCCAGCAGCCCCGGAATTAACACTGAAGCTTTCTTT. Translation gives CASSPGINTEAFF.

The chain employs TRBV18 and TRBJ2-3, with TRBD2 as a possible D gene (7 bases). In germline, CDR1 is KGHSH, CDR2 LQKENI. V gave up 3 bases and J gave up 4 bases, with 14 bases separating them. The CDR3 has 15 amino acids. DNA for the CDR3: TGTGCCAGCTCACCTTCGGGCGGGGGCGCAGATACGCAGTATTTT. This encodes CASSPSGGGADTQYF. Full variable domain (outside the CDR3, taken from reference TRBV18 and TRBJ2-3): NAGVMQNPRHLVRRRGQEARLRCSPMKGHSHVYWYRQLPEEGLKFMVYLQKENIIDESGMPKERFSAEFPKEGPSILRIQQVVRGDSAAYFCASSPSGGGADTQYFGPGTRLTVL.